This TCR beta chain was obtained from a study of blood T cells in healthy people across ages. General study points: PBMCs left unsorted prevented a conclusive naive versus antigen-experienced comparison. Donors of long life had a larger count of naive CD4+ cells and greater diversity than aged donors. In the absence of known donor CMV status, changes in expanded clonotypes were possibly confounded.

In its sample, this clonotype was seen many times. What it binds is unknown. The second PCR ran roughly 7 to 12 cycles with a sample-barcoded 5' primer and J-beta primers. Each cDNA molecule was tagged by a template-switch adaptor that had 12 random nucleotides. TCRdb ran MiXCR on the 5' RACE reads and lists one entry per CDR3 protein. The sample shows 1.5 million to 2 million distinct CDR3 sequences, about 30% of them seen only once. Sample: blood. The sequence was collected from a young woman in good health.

In nucleotides, the CDR3 is TGCAGTGCTAATAACCCCCGGGACAGCGCCTCTGGGGCCAACGTCCTGACTTTC. This translates into CSANNPRDSASGANVLTF. V is TRBV20-1 and J is TRBJ2-6; 7 nucleotides agree with TRBD1. The CDR3 contains 18 residues. With 4 bases clipped from V and 0 bases from J, the junction kept 12 bases outside the gene matches. Germline V gene data show CDR1 as DFQATT and CDR2 as SNEGSKA (reference sequence).